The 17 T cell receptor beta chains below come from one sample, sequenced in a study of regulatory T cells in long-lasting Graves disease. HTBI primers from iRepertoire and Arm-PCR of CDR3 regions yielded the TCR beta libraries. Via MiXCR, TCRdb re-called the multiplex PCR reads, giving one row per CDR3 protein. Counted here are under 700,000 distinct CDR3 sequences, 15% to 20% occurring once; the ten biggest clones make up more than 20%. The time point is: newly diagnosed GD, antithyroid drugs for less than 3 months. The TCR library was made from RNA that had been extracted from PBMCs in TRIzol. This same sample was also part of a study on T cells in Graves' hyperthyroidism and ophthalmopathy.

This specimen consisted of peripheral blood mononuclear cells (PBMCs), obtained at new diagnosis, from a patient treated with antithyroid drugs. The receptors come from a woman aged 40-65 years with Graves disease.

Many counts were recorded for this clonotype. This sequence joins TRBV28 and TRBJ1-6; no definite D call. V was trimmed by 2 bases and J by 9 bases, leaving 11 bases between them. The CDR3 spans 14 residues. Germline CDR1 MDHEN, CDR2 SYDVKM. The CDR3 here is CASSLRATGSPLHF. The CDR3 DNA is TGTGCCAGCAGTTTAAGGGCCACCGGTTCACCCCTCCACTTT.

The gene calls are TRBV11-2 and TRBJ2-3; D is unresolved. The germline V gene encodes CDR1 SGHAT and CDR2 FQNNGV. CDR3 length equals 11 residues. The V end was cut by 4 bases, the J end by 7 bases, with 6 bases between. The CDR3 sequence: CASSYSYTQYF. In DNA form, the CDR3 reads TGTGCCAGCAGCTATTCATATACGCAGTATTTT. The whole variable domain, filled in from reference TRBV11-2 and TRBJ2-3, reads EAGVAQSPRYKIIEKRQSVAFWCNPISGHATLYWYQQILGQGPKLLIQFQNNGVVDDSQLPKDRFSAERLKGVDSTLKIQPAKLEDSAVYLCASSYSYTQYFGPGTRLTVL.

For the CDR3, the DNA is TGTGCCAGCAGTTTATTGGCAGCGGGTGGAAACACCATATATTTT. It translates to CASSLLAAGGNTIYF. The J gene is TRBJ1-3, the V gene TRBV28; no clear D gene. V was pared by 1 base and J by 3 bases, with 10 bases between. This CDR3 spans 15 amino acids. Germline V CDR1 and CDR2: MDHEN, SYDVKM.

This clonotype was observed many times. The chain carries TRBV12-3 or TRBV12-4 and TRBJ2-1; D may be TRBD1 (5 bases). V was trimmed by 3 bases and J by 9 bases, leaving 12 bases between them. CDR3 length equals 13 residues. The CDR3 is CASSFPSQGEQFF. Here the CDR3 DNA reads TGTGCCAGCAGTTTTCCAAGTCAGGGTGAGCAGTTCTTC.

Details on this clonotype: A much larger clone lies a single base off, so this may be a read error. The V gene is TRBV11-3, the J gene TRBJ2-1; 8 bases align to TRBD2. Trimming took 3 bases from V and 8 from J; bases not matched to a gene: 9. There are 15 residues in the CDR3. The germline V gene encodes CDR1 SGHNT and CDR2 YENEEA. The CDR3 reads CASSFVRGANDEQFF. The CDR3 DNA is TGTGCCAGCAGCTTCGTGCGGGGGGCCAACGATGAGCAGTTCTTC.

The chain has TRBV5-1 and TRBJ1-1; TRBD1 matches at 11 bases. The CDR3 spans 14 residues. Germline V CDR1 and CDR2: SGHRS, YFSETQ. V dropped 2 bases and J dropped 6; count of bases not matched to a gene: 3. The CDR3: CASSLGQGAAEAFF. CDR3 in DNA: TGCGCCAGCAGCTTAGGACAGGGGGCTGCTGAAGCTTTCTTT.

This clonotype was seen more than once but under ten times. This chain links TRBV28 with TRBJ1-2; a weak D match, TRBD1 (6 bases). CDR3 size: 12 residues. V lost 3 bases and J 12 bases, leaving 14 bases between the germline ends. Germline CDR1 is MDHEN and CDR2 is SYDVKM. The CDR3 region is CASSLSGGGHTF. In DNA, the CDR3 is TGTGCCAGCAGTTTGTCGGGGGGCGGCCACACCTTC.

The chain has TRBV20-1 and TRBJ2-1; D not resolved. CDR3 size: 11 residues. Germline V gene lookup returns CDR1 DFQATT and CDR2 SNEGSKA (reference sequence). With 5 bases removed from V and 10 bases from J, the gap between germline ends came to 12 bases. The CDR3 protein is CSALGAREQFF. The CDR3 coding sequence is TGCAGTGCTTTAGGAGCAAGAGAGCAGTTCTTC.

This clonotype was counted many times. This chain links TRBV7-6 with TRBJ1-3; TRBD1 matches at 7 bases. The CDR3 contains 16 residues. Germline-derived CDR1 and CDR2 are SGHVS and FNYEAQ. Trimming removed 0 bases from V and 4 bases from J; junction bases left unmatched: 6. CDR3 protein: CASSLAGEGAGNTIYF. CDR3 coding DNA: TGTGCCAGCAGCTTAGCCGGAGAGGGGGCCGGAAACACCATATATTTT.

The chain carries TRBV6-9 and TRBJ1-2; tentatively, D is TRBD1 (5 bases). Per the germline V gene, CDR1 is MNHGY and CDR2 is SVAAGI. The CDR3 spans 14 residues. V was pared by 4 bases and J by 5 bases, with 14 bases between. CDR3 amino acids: CASSLGGGRYGYTF. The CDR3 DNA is TGTGCCAGCAGTTTGGGCGGGGGGAGGTATGGCTACACCTTC.

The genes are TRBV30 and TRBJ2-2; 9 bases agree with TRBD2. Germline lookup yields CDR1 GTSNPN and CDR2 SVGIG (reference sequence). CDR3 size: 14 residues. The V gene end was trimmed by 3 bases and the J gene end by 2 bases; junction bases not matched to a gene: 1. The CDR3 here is CAWRTSGNTGELFF. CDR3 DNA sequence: TGTGCCTGGAGGACTAGCGGTAACACCGGGGAGCTGTTTTTT.

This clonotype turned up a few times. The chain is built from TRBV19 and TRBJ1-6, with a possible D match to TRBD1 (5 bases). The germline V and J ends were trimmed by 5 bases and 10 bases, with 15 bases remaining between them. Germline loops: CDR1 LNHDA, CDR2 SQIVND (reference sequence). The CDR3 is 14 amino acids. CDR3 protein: CASSWQGDGSPLHF. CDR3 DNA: TGTGCCAGTAGTTGGCAGGGTGATGGATCACCCCTCCACTTT.

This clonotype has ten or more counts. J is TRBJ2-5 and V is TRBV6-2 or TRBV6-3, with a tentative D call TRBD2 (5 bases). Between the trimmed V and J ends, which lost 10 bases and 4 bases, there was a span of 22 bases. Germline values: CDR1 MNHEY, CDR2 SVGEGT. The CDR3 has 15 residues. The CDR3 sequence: CANSSLAMVGETQYF. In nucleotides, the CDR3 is TGTGCCAACTCCTCTCTAGCTATGGTCGGAGAGACCCAGTACTTC.

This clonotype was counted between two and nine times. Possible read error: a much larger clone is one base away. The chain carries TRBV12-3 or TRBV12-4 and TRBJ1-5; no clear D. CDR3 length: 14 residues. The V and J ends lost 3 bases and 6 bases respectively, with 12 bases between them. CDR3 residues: CASSLSAFGQPQHF. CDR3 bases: TGTGCCAGCAGTTTGTCGGCCTTCGGTCAGCCCCAGCATTTT.

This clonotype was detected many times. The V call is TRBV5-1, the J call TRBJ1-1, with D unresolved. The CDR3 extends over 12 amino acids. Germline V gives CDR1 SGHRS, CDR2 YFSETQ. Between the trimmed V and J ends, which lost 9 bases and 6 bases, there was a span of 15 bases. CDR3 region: CATSPEGAEAFF. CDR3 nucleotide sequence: TGCGCCACCAGTCCCGAGGGCGCTGAAGCTTTCTTT.

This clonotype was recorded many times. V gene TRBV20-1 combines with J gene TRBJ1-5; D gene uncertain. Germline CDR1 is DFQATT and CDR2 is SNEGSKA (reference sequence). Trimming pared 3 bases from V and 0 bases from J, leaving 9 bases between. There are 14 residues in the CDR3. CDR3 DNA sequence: TGCAGTGCTAGCCCGCAGTATAGCAATCAGCCCCAGCATTTT. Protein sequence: CSASPQYSNQPQHF.

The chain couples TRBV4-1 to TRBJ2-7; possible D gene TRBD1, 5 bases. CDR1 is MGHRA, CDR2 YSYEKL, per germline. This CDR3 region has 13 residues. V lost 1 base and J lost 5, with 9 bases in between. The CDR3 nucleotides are TGCGCCAGCAGCCAAGGGCCAGGGAACGAGCAGTACTTC. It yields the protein CASSQGPGNEQYF.